Sequencing of this TCR beta chain was carried out in a study of blood T cell repertoires in COVID-19. As for the study in general: Samples taken during acute and convalescent COVID-19 were collected in the United States, Italy and Spain. T cells, B-cell-depleted T cells, or PBMCs provided the cDNA or gDNA that served as material.

Per the original data handling: Amplified reference gene primers provided the basis for estimating nucleated cell counts. Sequencing used immunoSEQ multiplex PCR; TCRdb keeps in-frame clones, though not all of them. V and J calls and clone size are those listed in that table; D and trimming were worked out from the DNA. In the table there are around 260,000 clones, 80% to 90% of which are singletons. The V gene's germline CDR1 is SGHRS and CDR2 YFSETQ. The CDR3 sequence is 16 residues long. The V gene end was trimmed by 0 bases and the J gene end by 9 bases; junction bases not matched to a gene: 7. Sequenced input: peripheral blood. V gene TRBV5-1 combines with J gene TRBJ1-6; 9 bases agree with TRBD1. This receptor was taken from a man in his sixties with acute or convalescent COVID-19. The CDR3 sequence: CASSLARTGEASPLHF. For the CDR3, the DNA is TGCGCCAGCAGCTTGGCGAGGACAGGGGAGGCTTCACCCCTCCACTTT.